This T cell receptor beta chain is drawn from a study of regulatory T cells in long-lasting Graves disease. This clonotype was seen a few times. Its antigen is unknown. Study-level findings and limits: TRBV28, TRBJ1-2 and TRBJ2-5 emerged as the favored segments in persistent disease. Thyroid tissue was not studied; only peripheral blood was.

The time point here: persistent/refractory GD, antithyroid drugs over 5 years with positive TRAb. Extracted PBMC RNA gave rise to the TCR library. Building the TCR beta libraries relied on iRepertoire HTBI primers, and CDR3 regions underwent Arm-PCR. TCRdb used MiXCR to reprocess the multiplex PCR reads, holding one entry per CDR3 protein. Of about 290,000 distinct CDR3 sequences detected, around 21% appear once; the ten largest clones hold roughly 56%. The CDR3 runs 15 residues. With 0 bases clipped from V and 2 bases from J, the junction kept 4 bases outside the gene matches. In germline, CDR1 is SGHDT, CDR2 YYEEEE.

Sequencing was performed on peripheral blood mononuclear cells (PBMCs), taken when the disease was refractory, from a patient treated with antithyroid drugs. This sequence originates from a female donor with Graves disease. The genes are TRBV5-6 and TRBJ2-5, with TRBD1 matching 7 bases. The CDR3 region is CASSLGPGQQETQYF. In DNA form, the CDR3 reads TGTGCCAGCAGCTTGGGTCCGGGACAGCAAGAGACCCAGTACTTC. Based on the CDR3 plus reference TRBV5-6 and TRBJ2-5, the full variable domain is DAGVTQSPTHLIKTRGQQVTLRCSPKSGHDTVSWYQQALGQGPQFIFQYYEEEERQRGNFPDRFSGHQFPNYSSELNVNALLLGDSALYLCASSLGPGQQETQYFGPGTRLLVL.